This T cell receptor (beta chain) was recovered during a study of Graves' ophthalmopathy and Graves' hyperthyroidism. Certain patients were not enrolled. These were patients with other autoimmune diseases, uncontrolled infections, pregnancy or lactation. A roughly 9.7 ml volume of fresh peripheral blood provided the PBMCs. The CDR3 length is 15 residues. Trimming cost V 7 bases and J 3 bases; bases outside gene matches: 11. In germline, CDR1 is SGHTA, CDR2 FQGNSA. Amplification of the TCR beta CDR3 regions used RNA transcripts (as template). First-round RT-PCR used HTBI primers; second-round multiplex PCR followed. TCRdb re-analysed the multiplex PCR reads in MiXCR, keeping a single row per CDR3 protein. The sample yields 600,000 to 650,000 distinct CDR3 sequences, about 24% seen once.

The sequenced sample consisted of peripheral blood. The chain combines TRBV7-2 with TRBJ1-1, with TRBD1 identical over 7 bases. The clonotype originates from a woman aged 18-29 years with stable Graves' hyperthyroidism. Some clones in this sample may be carry-over from other donors' samples. The chain's CDR3 is CASTTDREVDTEAFF. The CDR3 DNA reads TGTGCCAGCACCACTGACAGGGAGGTTGACACTGAAGCTTTCTTT.